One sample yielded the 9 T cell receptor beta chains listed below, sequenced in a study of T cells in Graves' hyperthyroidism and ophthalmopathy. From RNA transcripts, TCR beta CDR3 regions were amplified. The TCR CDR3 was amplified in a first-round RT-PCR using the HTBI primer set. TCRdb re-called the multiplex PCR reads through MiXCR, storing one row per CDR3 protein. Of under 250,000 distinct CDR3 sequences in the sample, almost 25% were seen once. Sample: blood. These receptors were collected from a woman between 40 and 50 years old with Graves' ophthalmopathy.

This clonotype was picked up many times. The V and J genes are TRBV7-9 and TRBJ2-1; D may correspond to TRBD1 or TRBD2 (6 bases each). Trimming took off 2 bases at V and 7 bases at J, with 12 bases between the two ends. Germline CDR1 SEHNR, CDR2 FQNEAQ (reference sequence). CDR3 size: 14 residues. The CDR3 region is CASSLSGARNEQFF. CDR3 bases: TGTGCCAGCAGCTTATCGGGGGCTCGGAATGAGCAGTTCTTC.

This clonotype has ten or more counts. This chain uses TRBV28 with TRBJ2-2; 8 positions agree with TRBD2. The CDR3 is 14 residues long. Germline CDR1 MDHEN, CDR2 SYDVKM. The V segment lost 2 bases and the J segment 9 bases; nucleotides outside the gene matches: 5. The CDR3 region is CASSLREGVWELFF. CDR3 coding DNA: TGTGCCAGCAGTTTACGGGAGGGGGTTTGGGAGCTGTTTTTT.

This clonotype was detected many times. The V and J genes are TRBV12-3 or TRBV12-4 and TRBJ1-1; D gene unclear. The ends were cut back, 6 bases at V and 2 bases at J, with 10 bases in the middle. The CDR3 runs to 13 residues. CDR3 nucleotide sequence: TGTGCCAGCAGGTCTGGGCTCAACACTGAAGCTTTCTTT. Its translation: CASRSGLNTEAFF.

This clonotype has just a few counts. DNA of the CDR3: TGCGCCAGCAGCCAAGCTGTGGAGGGGGCTGGGGCCAACGTCCTGACTTTC. It codes for CASSQAVEGAGANVLTF. The V call is TRBV4-1, the J call TRBJ2-6; D is perhaps TRBD1 or TRBD2 (6 bases each). CDR3 size: 17 residues. Germline V gene data show CDR1 as MGHRA and CDR2 as YSYEKL. The germline V and J ends were trimmed by 1 base and 2 bases, with 12 bases remaining between them.

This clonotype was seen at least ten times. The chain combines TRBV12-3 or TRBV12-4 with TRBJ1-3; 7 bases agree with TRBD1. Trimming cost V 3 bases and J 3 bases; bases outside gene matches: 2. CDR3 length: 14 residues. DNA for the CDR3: TGTGCCAGCAGTTTCGACAGGGATGGAAACACCATATATTTT. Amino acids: CASSFDRDGNTIYF.

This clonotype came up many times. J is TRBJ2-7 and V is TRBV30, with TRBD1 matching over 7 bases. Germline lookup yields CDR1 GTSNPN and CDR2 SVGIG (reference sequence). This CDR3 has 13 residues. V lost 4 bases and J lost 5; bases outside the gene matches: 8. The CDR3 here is CAWNRDRTDEQYF. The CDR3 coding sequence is TGTGCCTGGAATCGGGACAGAACCGACGAGCAGTACTTC.

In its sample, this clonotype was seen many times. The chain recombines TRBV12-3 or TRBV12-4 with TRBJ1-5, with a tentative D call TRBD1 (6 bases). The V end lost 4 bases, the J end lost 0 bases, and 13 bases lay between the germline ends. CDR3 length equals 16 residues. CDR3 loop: CASSSGWDISNQPQHF. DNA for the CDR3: TGTGCCAGCAGTTCAGGGTGGGACATTAGCAATCAGCCCCAGCATTTT.

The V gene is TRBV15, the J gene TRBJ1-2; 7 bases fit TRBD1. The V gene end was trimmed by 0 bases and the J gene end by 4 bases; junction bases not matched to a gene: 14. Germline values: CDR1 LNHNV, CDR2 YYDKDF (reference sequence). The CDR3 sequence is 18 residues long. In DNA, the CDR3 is TGTGCCACCAGCAGAGATCGCACCCTTGGACAGGCCTCCTATGGCTACACCTTC. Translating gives CATSRDRTLGQASYGYTF.

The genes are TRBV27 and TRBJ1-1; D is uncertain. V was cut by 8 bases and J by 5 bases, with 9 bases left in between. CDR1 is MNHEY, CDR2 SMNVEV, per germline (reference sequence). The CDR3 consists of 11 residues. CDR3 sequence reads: CASGGWTEAFF. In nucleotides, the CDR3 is TGTGCCAGCGGCGGTTGGACTGAAGCTTTCTTT.